Listed here are 27 T cell receptor beta chains from one sample, sequenced in a study of blood T cell repertoires in COVID-19. Assay used: immunoSEQ multiplex PCR; TCRdb lists only in-frame clones, some missing. The sample consists of roughly 120,000 clones, approximately 83% of them appearing once. The sequenced material came from peripheral blood. The origin of the receptors is an older man with acute or convalescent COVID-19.

The V gene is TRBV7-9, the J gene TRBJ2-6, with D perhaps matching TRBD1 (5 bases). Germline CDR1 reads SEHNR; CDR2 reads FQNEAQ (reference sequence). The CDR3 length is 17 residues. The V end was cut by 3 bases, the J end by 0 bases, with 12 bases between. This chain's CDR3 is CASSFSDKPSGANVLTF. The CDR3 nucleotides are TGTGCCAGCAGCTTTTCGGACAAACCCTCTGGGGCCAACGTCCTGACTTTC.

This sequence joins TRBV7-3 and TRBJ2-5; the D gene is possibly TRBD1 (6 bases). Germline V gene lookup returns CDR1 SGHTA and CDR2 FQGTGA. V was cut by 5 bases and J by 5 bases, with 15 bases left in between. The CDR3 consists of 14 residues. In nucleotides, the CDR3 is TGTGCCAGCAGCGAAACAGGGTCTTGGGAGACCCAGTACTTC. Encoded protein: CASSETGSWETQYF.

This chain links TRBV7-3 with TRBJ2-5; D may be TRBD1 (7 bases). Trimming left V 2 bases short and J 1 base short, with 11 bases between. This CDR3 has 15 residues. CDR1 SGHTA and CDR2 FQGTGA come from the germline V gene. CDR3 bases: TGTGCCAGCAGCTTAGCGGGACAGCTCCAAGAGACCCAGTACTTC. This codes for CASSLAGQLQETQYF. Supplemented by reference TRBV7-3 and TRBJ2-5, the full variable domain reads GAGVSQTPSNKVTEKGKYVELRCDPISGHTALYWYRQSLGQGPEFLIYFQGTGAADDSGLPNDRFFAVRPEGSVSTLKIQRTERGDSAVYLCASSLAGQLQETQYFGPGTRLLVL.

The chain has TRBV19 and TRBJ1-1; TRBD1 matches 9 bases. This CDR3 has 15 residues. Trimming at V came to 3 bases and at J to 7 bases, leaving 9 bases not matched to a gene. CDR1 and CDR2 (germline): LNHDA, SQIVND (reference sequence). The CDR3: CASSIRQGDLDEAFF. CDR3 coding DNA: TGTGCCAGTAGTATTAGACAGGGGGACCTGGATGAAGCTTTCTTT.

This clone was observed a single time. The chain links TRBV28 to TRBJ1-3; 7 nucleotides align to TRBD1. The germline CDR1 and CDR2 sequences are MDHEN and SYDVKM. The CDR3 is 15 residues long. J gave up 0 bases and V 5 bases, and 4 bases lay outside the gene matches. The CDR3 sequence is CASSGNRGSGNTIYF. The CDR3 nucleotides are TGTGCCAGCAGTGGAAACAGGGGCTCTGGAAACACCATATATTTT. Supplemented by reference TRBV28 and TRBJ1-3, the full variable domain reads DVKVTQSSRYLVKRTGEKVFLECVQDMDHENMFWYRQDPGLGLRLIYFSYDVKMKEKGDIPEGYSVSREKKERFSLILESASTNQTSMYLCASSGNRGSGNTIYFGEGSWLTVV.

The rearrangement uses TRBV6-2 or TRBV6-3 and TRBJ1-1; TRBD1 is a possible D gene (5 bases). The V gene's germline CDR1 is MNHEY and CDR2 SVGEGT. The germline V and J ends were trimmed by 2 bases and 4 bases, with 8 bases remaining between them. The CDR3 is 13 residues long. DNA of the CDR3: TGTGCCAGCAGTTACGGGGGGATCACTGAAGCTTTCTTT. Translated: CASSYGGITEAFF.

The chain is built from TRBV18 and TRBJ2-7; 7 positions agree with TRBD1. The junction had 8 bases not matched to a gene; V was cut back by 6 bases and J by 3 bases. CDR1 is KGHSH, CDR2 LQKENI, per germline. This CDR3 comprises 14 residues. The CDR3 sequence: CASSQDRIVYEQYF. The DNA for the CDR3 is TGTGCCAGCTCTCAGGACAGGATTGTCTACGAGCAGTACTTC.

The chain employs TRBV19 and TRBJ2-6; D remains ambiguous. There are 14 residues in the CDR3. V lost 6 bases, J lost 4 bases, and 10 bases lay in between. Germline V gives CDR1 LNHDA, CDR2 SQIVND (reference sequence). The CDR3 sequence is CASRGQAGANVLTF. The CDR3 coding sequence is TGTGCCAGTAGAGGCCAGGCCGGGGCCAACGTCCTGACTTTC.

The genes are TRBV6-6 and TRBJ1-1; D perhaps matches TRBD1 (5 bases). There are 15 residues in the CDR3. The V end was cut by 0 bases, the J end by 4 bases, with 12 bases between. CDR1 is MNHNY and CDR2 is SVGAGI in the germline V gene (reference sequence). The CDR3 DNA is TGTGCCAGCAGTTACTCCAATTTGGGGGGCACTGAAGCTTTCTTT. Its translation: CASSYSNLGGTEAFF.

J is TRBJ2-7 and V is TRBV5-4; 10 bases agree with TRBD2. The CDR3 runs 16 residues. V lost 4 bases to trimming and J lost 1 base; unmatched junction nucleotides: 8. Germline V gene data show CDR1 as SGHNT and CDR2 as YYREEE (reference sequence). CDR3 sequence: CASSELLAGESYEQYF. The CDR3 DNA reads as TGTGCCAGCAGCGAACTTCTAGCGGGAGAGTCCTACGAGCAGTACTTC. The full variable domain, with the rest looked up from reference TRBV5-4 and TRBJ2-7, is ETGVTQSPTHLIKTRGQQVTLRCSSQSGHNTVSWYQQALGQGPQFIFQYYREEENGRGNFPPRFSGLQFPNYSSELNVNALELDDSALYLCASSELLAGESYEQYFGPGTRLTVT.

The chain links TRBV7-3 to TRBJ1-1; TRBD1 might be the D (5 bases). Looked up from germline, CDR1 is SGHTA and CDR2 is FQGTGA. This CDR3 spans 14 amino acids. Trimming pared 2 bases from V and 3 bases from J, leaving 10 bases between. The CDR3 sequence is CASSLLGGDTEAFF. CDR3 nucleotides: TGTGCCAGCAGCTTACTCGGAGGGGACACTGAAGCTTTCTTT.

J is TRBJ2-5 and V is TRBV27; tentatively, D is TRBD2 (6 bases). Per germline, CDR1 MNHEY and CDR2 SMNVEV (reference sequence). The V gene lost 5 bases and the J gene lost 4 bases, with 23 bases spanning the gap. This CDR3 contains 17 residues. Here the CDR3 reads CASSPRGSSVWRETQYF. The CDR3, as DNA: TGTGCCAGCAGTCCCCGGGGTTCTAGCGTCTGGCGAGAGACCCAGTACTTC.

J is TRBJ1-6 and V is TRBV2; D gene unclear. Germline CDR1 and CDR2: SNHLY and FYNNEI. There are 14 residues in the CDR3. V lost 3 bases, J lost 10 bases, and 13 bases lay in between. DNA for the CDR3: TGTGCCAGCAGTGAGGCGGGAGGAGAGTCACCCCTCCACTTT. Its protein is CASSEAGGESPLHF.

The chain combines TRBV24-1 with TRBJ2-6, with D perhaps matching TRBD2 (6 bases). Germline assignment: CDR1 KGHDR and CDR2 SFDVKD. The CDR3 is 18 residues long. V was cut by 4 bases and J by 2 bases, with 17 bases left in between. The CDR3 sequence is CATSDSFSGSPGANVLTF. The DNA for the CDR3 is TGTGCCACCAGTGACTCCTTCTCCGGGAGCCCTGGGGCCAACGTCCTGACTTTC.

The V gene is TRBV4-1, the J gene TRBJ1-1; possible D gene TRBD1, 6 bases. V was trimmed by 3 bases and J by 0 bases, leaving 11 bases between them. Germline CDR1 is MGHRA and CDR2 is YSYEKL. The CDR3 covers 15 residues. The CDR3 reads CASSHQGQLNTEAFF. The CDR3 DNA follows: TGCGCCAGCAGCCACCAAGGACAGCTGAACACTGAAGCTTTCTTT.

This sequence joins TRBV2 and TRBJ2-7; D is undetermined. With 8 bases removed from V and 0 bases from J, the gap between germline ends came to 11 bases. CDR1 is SNHLY and CDR2 is FYNNEI in the germline V gene. The CDR3 has 13 amino acids. The CDR3 protein is CASLPQFSYEQYF. As DNA, the CDR3 is TGTGCCAGCCTCCCCCAGTTCTCCTACGAGCAGTACTTC.

The chain is built from TRBV14 and TRBJ1-4; possible D gene TRBD1, 5 bases. CDR1 and CDR2 (germline): SGHDN, FVKESK. V was cut by 3 bases and J by 7 bases, with 12 bases left in between. This CDR3 is built from 14 residues. CDR3 sequence reads: CASSHTSGGEKLFF. The CDR3 nucleotides are TGTGCCAGCAGCCACACGTCCGGGGGTGAAAAACTGTTTTTT. Together with reference TRBV14 and TRBJ1-4, the CDR3 gives the full variable domain: EAGVTQFPSHSVIEKGQTVTLRCDPISGHDNLYWYRRVMGKEIKFLLHFVKESKQDESGMPNNRFLAERTGGTYSTLKVQPAELEDSGVYFCASSHTSGGEKLFFGSGTQLSVL.

The chain couples TRBV7-6 to TRBJ1-1; 8 positions match TRBD1. V was pared by 5 bases and J by 5 bases, with 7 bases of the junction left unmatched. This CDR3 has 14 residues. CDR1 and CDR2 from the germline V gene are SGHVS and FNYEAQ. The CDR3 loop is CASSPWTGSTEAFF. In DNA, the CDR3 is TGTGCCAGCAGCCCTTGGACAGGGTCGACTGAAGCTTTCTTT.

The gene calls are TRBV27 and TRBJ1-6; possibly TRBD1 for D (6 bases). This CDR3 has 17 residues. The V and J ends lost 4 bases and 7 bases respectively, with 20 bases between them. CDR1 is MNHEY and CDR2 is SMNVEV in the germline V gene (reference sequence). The CDR3 sequence: CASSYLFPGGANSPLHF. CDR3 bases: TGTGCCAGCAGTTACCTCTTCCCGGGGGGCGCCAATTCACCCCTCCACTTT.

V usage is TRBV28 and J usage is TRBJ2-7; D not resolved. The CDR3 loop spans 13 amino acids. The germline V and J ends were trimmed by 2 bases and 5 bases, with 10 bases remaining between them. The germline gives CDR1 MDHEN, CDR2 SYDVKM. CDR3 DNA sequence: TGTGCCAGCAGTTTAGCAGCGTCCCACGAGCAGTACTTC. As protein: CASSLAASHEQYF.

The chain uses TRBV6-5 and TRBJ1-2; possible D gene TRBD1, 5 bases. This CDR3 has 13 amino acids. Trimming cost V 2 bases and J 2 bases, with 6 bases left between them. CDR1 MNHEY and CDR2 SVGAGI come from the germline V gene. CDR3 nucleotides: TGTGCCAGCAGTTACGGGGCGAACTATGGCTACACCTTC. Amino acids: CASSYGANYGYTF.

This clone was seen once. This chain uses TRBV6-5 with TRBJ2-7; 9 bases align to TRBD1. Germline lookup yields CDR1 MNHEY and CDR2 SVGAGI. This CDR3 spans 12 amino acids. The V and J ends lost 6 bases and 6 bases, in that order; junction bases with no gene match: 3. In DNA, the CDR3 is TGTGCCAGCAGACCGACAGGGGGCGAGCAGTACTTC. Its translation is CASRPTGGEQYF.

This rearrangement joins TRBV9 to TRBJ2-2; 7 bases agree with TRBD1. CDR3 length: 16 amino acids. V was clipped by 0 bases and J by 0 bases; unmatched bases: 2. Germline V gene sequence: CDR1 SGDLS, CDR2 YYNGEE. The CDR3 nucleotides are TGTGCCAGCAGCGTAGGAAGGGGGCCGAACACCGGGGAGCTGTTTTTT. It specifies CASSVGRGPNTGELFF.

CDR3 sequence (DNA): TGTGCCACCTACCAGGGGGCCCCCTCCTACGAGCAGTACTTC. This gives the protein CATYQGAPSYEQYF. This chain links TRBV19 with TRBJ2-7; 8 nucleotides agree with TRBD1. The V gene end was trimmed by 10 bases and the J gene end by 0 bases; junction bases not matched to a gene: 8. This CDR3 has 14 residues. Germline CDR1 and CDR2: LNHDA and SQIVND (reference sequence). The entire variable domain, with the rest obtained from reference TRBV19 and TRBJ2-7, is as follows: DGGITQSPKYLFRKEGQNVTLSCEQNLNHDAMYWYRQDPGQGLRLIYYSQIVNDFQKGDIAEGYSVSREKKESFPLTVTSAQKNPTAFYLCATYQGAPSYEQYFGPGTRLTVT.

This clone is a singleton in its sample. The CDR3 DNA follows: TGTGCCAGCAGTTTACAGGGGGCTACCTCCTCTGGGGCCAACGTCCTGACTTTC. As protein: CASSLQGATSSGANVLTF. The gene calls are TRBV28 and TRBJ2-6; 8 bases align to TRBD1. The length of the CDR3 is 18 residues. Germline CDR1 and CDR2: MDHEN and SYDVKM. The V gene end was trimmed by 2 bases and the J gene end by 0 bases; junction bases not matched to a gene: 6.

The V call is TRBV6-6, the J call TRBJ2-2, with 7 bases identical to TRBD1. Germline V CDR1 and CDR2: MNHNY, SVGAGI (reference sequence). The CDR3 contains 14 residues. V trimming: 7 bases; J trimming: 8 bases; junction bases outside the gene matches: 10. CDR3: CASILTGVSGELFF. As DNA, the CDR3 is TGTGCCAGCATCCTCACAGGGGTTTCTGGGGAGCTGTTTTTT.

The chain uses TRBV9 and TRBJ1-4, with D possibly matching TRBD1 (6 bases). Per the germline V gene, CDR1 is SGDLS and CDR2 is YYNGEE. Trimming pared 3 bases from V and 6 bases from J, leaving 9 bases between. This CDR3 comprises 13 residues. The CDR3 protein is CASSAGVDEKLFF. CDR3 nucleotides: TGTGCCAGCAGCGCAGGGGTGGATGAAAAACTGTTTTTT.